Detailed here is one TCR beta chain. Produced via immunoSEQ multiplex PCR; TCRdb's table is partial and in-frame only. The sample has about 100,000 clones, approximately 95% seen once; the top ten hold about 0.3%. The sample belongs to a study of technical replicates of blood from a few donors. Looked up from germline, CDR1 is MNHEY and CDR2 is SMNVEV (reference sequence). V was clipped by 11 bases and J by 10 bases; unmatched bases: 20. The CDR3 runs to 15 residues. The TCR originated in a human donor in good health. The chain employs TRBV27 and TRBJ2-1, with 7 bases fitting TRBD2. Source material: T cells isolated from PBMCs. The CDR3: CAGLFSGLDPWEQFF. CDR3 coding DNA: TGTGCCGGCCTATTTAGCGGGTTGGACCCCTGGGAGCAGTTCTTC.